This TCR beta chain was recovered during a study of tumor-infiltrating lymphocytes in oesophageal squamous cell carcinoma. Germline loops: CDR1 SGHVS, CDR2 FNYEAQ. The CDR3 is made up of 15 amino acids. Deletions cut 8 bases from V and 7 bases from J, with 24 bases between. TCRdb re-called the PCR reads with MiXCR, one entry per CDR3 protein. The top ten hold roughly two fifths of the sample, which has 15,000 to 20,000 distinct CDR3 sequences, roughly 45% seen once. What was sequenced was blood. The TCR originated in a female donor with esophageal squamous cell carcinoma. V is TRBV7-6 and J is TRBJ2-7, with a possible D match to TRBD1 (6 bases). The CDR3 nucleotides are TGTGCCAGCGGAACGAGAGCACCCCGGGACAATGAGCAGTACTTC. It encodes CASGTRAPRDNEQYF.